These 24 T cell receptor beta chains share one sample of origin, sequenced in a study of blood T cell repertoires in COVID-19. Some clones are missing from TCRdb's copy, which holds only in-frame ones; the method was immunoSEQ multiplex PCR. The sample has 100,000 to 150,000 clones; approximately 82% are singletons. Source material: peripheral blood. Receptors were obtained from a man in his 60s with acute or convalescent COVID-19.

This chain connects TRBV27 to TRBJ1-1; no firm D call. Trimming shortened V by 3 bases and J by 1 base, and 6 bases separated the two germline ends. The germline V gene has CDR1 MNHEY and CDR2 SMNVEV (reference sequence). The CDR3 loop spans 13 amino acids. The CDR3 nucleotides read TGTGCCAGCAGTTTTACTCAGAACACTGAAGCTTTCTTT. Translation gives CASSFTQNTEAFF.

The table lists this clone with a count of one. The CDR3: CASRLPGRGAQPQHF. In DNA form, the CDR3 reads TGTGCCAGCAGACTACCCGGCAGGGGGGCCCAGCCCCAGCATTTT. The V and J genes are TRBV28 and TRBJ1-5; 7 nucleotides align to TRBD1. Germline CDR1 reads MDHEN; CDR2 reads SYDVKM. J was trimmed by 7 bases and V by 6 bases; bases with no gene match: 12. This CDR3 spans 15 amino acids.

The J gene is TRBJ2-7, the V gene TRBV5-1; TRBD2 matches at 8 bases. The CDR3 sequence is 13 residues long. Germline-derived CDR1 and CDR2 are SGHRS and YFSETQ. The ends lost 0 bases at V and 7 bases at J; junction bases unmatched: 3. CDR3 loop: CASSLDRGGEQYF. The CDR3 region has the DNA TGCGCCAGCAGCTTGGACCGGGGGGGAGAGCAGTACTTC. Together with reference TRBV5-1 and TRBJ2-7, the CDR3 gives the full variable domain: KAGVTQTPRYLIKTRGQQVTLSCSPISGHRSVSWYQQTPGQGLQFLFEYFSETQRNKGNFPGRFSGRQFSNSRSEMNVSTLELGDSALYLCASSLDRGGEQYFGPGTRLTVT.

The chain is built from TRBV24-1 and TRBJ1-4, with TRBD1 as a possible D gene (6 bases). CDR1 and CDR2 (germline): KGHDR, SFDVKD. The V end was cut by 5 bases, the J end by 3 bases, with 18 bases between. The CDR3 covers 17 residues. This chain's CDR3 is CATSASAGVSANEKLFF. DNA for the CDR3: TGTGCCACCAGTGCTTCGGCAGGGGTTTCGGCTAATGAAAAACTGTTTTTT.

V is TRBV7-8 and J is TRBJ1-1, with 7 bases that match TRBD1. CDR3 length equals 14 residues. V dropped 5 bases and J dropped 4; count of bases not matched to a gene: 7. The V gene's germline CDR1 is SGHVS and CDR2 FQNEAQ. As DNA, the CDR3 is TGTGCCAGCAGCCACAGGGGCGGGACCACTGAAGCTTTCTTT. It encodes CASSHRGGTTEAFF.

The chain is built from TRBV28 and TRBJ2-7; 7 bases are a match to TRBD1. With V trimmed by 7 bases and J by 3 bases, 12 bases remained unmatched. CDR3 length equals 15 residues. The V gene's germline CDR1 is MDHEN and CDR2 SYDVKM. The CDR3 region has the DNA TGTGCCAGCACCCTCGGGGCAGGGGGTTTCTACGAGCAGTACTTC. It is translated as CASTLGAGGFYEQYF.

The V gene is TRBV15, the J gene TRBJ2-3, with D possibly TRBD2 on 5 matching bases. Trimming took off 5 bases at V and 3 bases at J, with 15 bases between the two ends. There are 15 residues in the CDR3. CDR1 is LNHNV and CDR2 is YYDKDF in the germline V gene (reference sequence). CDR3 DNA: TGTGCCACCAGCTTTACGACTACCAGGACAGATACGCAGTATTTT. This encodes CATSFTTTRTDTQYF.

The chain uses TRBV28 and TRBJ1-4; D gene uncertain. In germline, CDR1 is MDHEN, CDR2 SYDVKM. V lost 4 bases and J lost 1, with 10 bases in between. This CDR3 region has 15 residues. CDR3 nucleotides: TGTGCCAGCAGTTCCCCCCCCCGAACTAATGAAAAACTGTTTTTT. It codes for CASSSPPRTNEKLFF. Full variable domain (missing parts from reference TRBV28 and TRBJ1-4): DVKVTQSSRYLVKRTGEKVFLECVQDMDHENMFWYRQDPGLGLRLIYFSYDVKMKEKGDIPEGYSVSREKKERFSLILESASTNQTSMYLCASSSPPRTNEKLFFGSGTQLSVL.

The genes are TRBV3-1 (or the pseudogene TRBV3-2) and TRBJ1-6, with TRBD1 matching 7 bases. Germline CDR1 LGHDT, CDR2 YNNKEL (reference sequence). The CDR3 sequence is 16 residues long. V shed 0 bases, J shed 7 bases, and the junction held 6 bases outside the gene matches. The CDR3 nucleotides read TGTGCCAGCAGCCAAGATCCGACAGGGCCAAATTCACCCCTCCACTTT. Protein sequence: CASSQDPTGPNSPLHF.

This chain links TRBV30 with TRBJ1-3, with D possibly being TRBD1 (6 bases). The CDR3 consists of 13 residues. Deletions cut 2 bases from V and 3 bases from J, with 8 bases between. Germline CDR1 and CDR2: GTSNPN and SVGIG (reference sequence). The CDR3 DNA reads TGTGCCTGGAGTCGACAGGTTGGAAACACCATATATTTT. This sequence encodes CAWSRQVGNTIYF.

The rearrangement joins TRBV5-1 to TRBJ1-1; tentative D call: TRBD1 (5 bases). The germline gives CDR1 SGHRS, CDR2 YFSETQ. V was cut by 5 bases and J by 13 bases, with 21 bases left in between. This CDR3 contains 13 residues. The CDR3 coding sequence is TGCGCCAGCAGACCTCGGGACGGGCTGGAGGGTTTCTTT. As protein: CASRPRDGLEGFF.

V is TRBV5-4 and J is TRBJ2-7; D unresolved. The germline V gene encodes CDR1 SGHNT and CDR2 YYREEE (reference sequence). The CDR3 is made up of 13 amino acids. The V end lost 4 bases, the J end lost 2 bases, and 10 bases lay between the germline ends. CDR3 residues: CASSPGLAYEQYF. The CDR3 DNA reads as TGTGCCAGCAGCCCGGGTCTAGCCTACGAGCAGTACTTC.

This chain uses TRBV9 with TRBJ2-5; 10 bases map to TRBD2. There are 16 residues in the CDR3. The V gene end was trimmed by 4 bases and the J gene end by 5 bases; junction bases not matched to a gene: 11. The germline V gene has CDR1 SGDLS and CDR2 YYNGEE. CDR3 coding DNA: TGTGCCAGCAGCCCCTGGACTAGCGGTTTAGGGGAGACCCAGTACTTC. Residues: CASSPWTSGLGETQYF.

This clone was counted between two and nine times. J is TRBJ2-1 and V is TRBV6-2 or TRBV6-3, with 12 positions matching TRBD2. V shed 6 bases, J shed 12 bases, and the junction held 12 bases outside the gene matches. CDR1 and CDR2 (germline): MNHEY, SVGEGT. This CDR3 comprises 15 residues. DNA of the CDR3: TGTGCCAGCAGCAACCCGGGACTAGCGGGTTTAATGCAGTTCTTC. It is translated as CASSNPGLAGLMQFF.

This chain uses TRBV19 with TRBJ1-1, with D perhaps matching TRBD1 (5 bases). This CDR3 is 15 amino acids long. V was shortened by 1 base and J by 3 bases, with 12 bases between the two germline ends. From germline, CDR1 is LNHDA and CDR2 SQIVND (reference sequence). CDR3 amino acids: CASSIGGAGDTEAFF. The CDR3 nucleotides read TGTGCCAGTAGTATAGGAGGAGCGGGGGACACTGAAGCTTTCTTT.

The chain employs TRBV28 and TRBJ2-7; 9 bases are a match to TRBD1. V trimming: 6 bases; J trimming: 1 base; junction bases outside the gene matches: 7. This CDR3 contains 15 residues. Per the germline V gene, CDR1 is MDHEN and CDR2 is SYDVKM. The CDR3 here is CASRQTGQGSYEQYF. CDR3 nucleotides: TGTGCCAGCAGACAAACGGGACAGGGATCCTACGAGCAGTACTTC.

The genes are TRBV28 and TRBJ1-5; a weak D match, TRBD1 (5 bases). Germline V CDR1 and CDR2: MDHEN, SYDVKM. The CDR3 is made up of 15 amino acids. Trimming shortened V by 7 bases and J by 3 bases, and 16 bases separated the two germline ends. CDR3 amino acids: CASITRGGDNQPQHF. CDR3 nucleotides: TGTGCCAGCATCACCCGGGGGGGGGACAATCAGCCCCAGCATTTT.

This chain joins TRBV28 and TRBJ2-4; tentatively, D is TRBD2 (6 bases). The germline V and J ends were trimmed by 11 bases and 0 bases, with 20 bases remaining between them. The CDR3 contains 16 residues. Germline V gene sequence: CDR1 MDHEN, CDR2 SYDVKM. CDR3 nucleotides: TGTGCCGTTCGAAACGCGGGAAGCGTAGCCAAAAACATTCAGTACTTC. Amino acid sequence: CAVRNAGSVAKNIQYF.

In this sample, this clone turned up a few times. The rearrangement joins TRBV7-6 to TRBJ2-2; 16 bases align to TRBD2. V lost 5 bases and J lost 3; bases outside the gene matches: 9. The CDR3 covers 19 residues. The germline V gene has CDR1 SGHVS and CDR2 FNYEAQ. The CDR3 DNA is TGTGCCAGCAGCCAACTGGCGGGACTAGCGGGAGGGTACACCGGGGAGCTGTTTTTT. Amino acid sequence: CASSQLAGLAGGYTGELFF.

V and J are TRBV6-6 and TRBJ1-5; perhaps TRBD1 as D (5 bases). Per germline, CDR1 MNHNY and CDR2 SVGAGI (reference sequence). The CDR3 is made up of 15 amino acids. The V end lost 4 bases, the J end lost 0 bases, and 10 bases lay between the germline ends. CDR3 amino acids: CASSLQGDSNQPQHF. The CDR3 DNA sequence: TGTGCCAGCAGTTTGCAGGGCGATAGCAATCAGCCCCAGCATTTT.

This clone was counted between two and nine times. This sequence joins TRBV28 and TRBJ1-5; 9 bases are a match to TRBD1. The V gene end was trimmed by 5 bases and the J gene end by 4 bases; junction bases not matched to a gene: 6. This CDR3 comprises 15 residues. The germline CDR1 and CDR2 sequences are MDHEN and SYDVKM. CDR3: CASSPTGGANQPQHF. The CDR3 bases are TGTGCCAGCAGTCCAACAGGGGGCGCGAATCAGCCCCAGCATTTT. The variable domain in full, with the rest retrieved from reference TRBV28 and TRBJ1-5, is DVKVTQSSRYLVKRTGEKVFLECVQDMDHENMFWYRQDPGLGLRLIYFSYDVKMKEKGDIPEGYSVSREKKERFSLILESASTNQTSMYLCASSPTGGANQPQHFGDGTRLSIL.

The rearrangement links TRBV7-2 to TRBJ2-5; weak D call: TRBD1 (5 bases). The ends were cut back, 5 bases at V and 6 bases at J, with 19 bases in the middle. The CDR3 is 15 residues long. Germline V CDR1 and CDR2: SGHTA, FQGNSA. The CDR3, as DNA: TGTGCCAGCAGCCTGAGCTGGGCAGGGTGGCAGACCCAGTACTTC. Translation gives CASSLSWAGWQTQYF.

The chain links TRBV6-6 to TRBJ2-7; D is ambiguous. The ends were cut back, 6 bases at V and 5 bases at J, with 14 bases in the middle. The length of the CDR3 is 13 residues. The V gene's germline CDR1 is MNHNY and CDR2 SVGAGI (reference sequence). The CDR3 region is CASSFPSRDEQYF. As DNA, the CDR3 is TGTGCCAGCAGCTTCCCTTCCCGAGACGAGCAGTACTTC.

J is TRBJ1-6 and V is TRBV27; D not certain. Trimming stripped 6 bases from V and 10 bases from J, with 10 bases between. CDR3 length: 12 amino acids. Looked up from germline, CDR1 is MNHEY and CDR2 is SMNVEV (reference sequence). The CDR3 bases are TGTGCCAGCAGAACAGCTGGCTCACCCCTCCACTTT. Protein: CASRTAGSPLHF.